Shown below are 30 T cell receptor beta chains from a single sample sequenced in a study of molecular identifiers for immune sequencing clone quantification (dated by TCRdb to 2016 to 2019). The method was PCR. The sequencing machine was a NextSeq 500. TCRdb cleaned the public reads at Q25 with fastp, built clones with MiXCR and kept in-frame beta chains. Under each unique CDR3 protein, matching rows form one entry showing the most common genes and DNA. For this sample the table gives about 510,000 distinct CDR3 sequences, of which less than 30% were detected only once. Of the sample, 0.76% falls within the top ten clones. Sequenced material: naive CD8+ T cells from blood, with Jurkat cell RNA spiked in. In the paper's terms, the cell subset or site label means: FACS-sorted CD8+CD4-CCR7+CD45RA+ naive T cells. These receptors came from a human donor in good health. Some libraries in this study had Jurkat cell RNA spiked in.

This chain connects TRBV19 to TRBJ2-3; D may be TRBD1 (6 bases). Trimming left V 9 bases short and J 3 bases short, with 16 bases between. The CDR3 sequence is 14 residues long. The germline V gene encodes CDR1 LNHDA and CDR2 SQIVND (reference sequence). CDR3 nucleotide sequence: TGTGCCAGCGAACAGGGATATGGTACAGATACGCAGTATTTT. Amino acids: CASEQGYGTDTQYF. Filled out from reference TRBV19 and TRBJ2-3, the complete variable domain reads DGGITQSPKYLFRKEGQNVTLSCEQNLNHDAMYWYRQDPGQGLRLIYYSQIVNDFQKGDIAEGYSVSREKKESFPLTVTSAQKNPTAFYLCASEQGYGTDTQYFGPGTRLTVL.

This clonotype was detected a few times. The chain carries TRBV5-6 and TRBJ2-3; possible D gene TRBD2, 5 bases. Trimming pared 2 bases from V and 2 bases from J, leaving 12 bases between. The germline gives CDR1 SGHDT, CDR2 YYEEEE. The CDR3 consists of 15 residues. DNA for the CDR3: TGTGCCAGCAGCTTTGCACAGACTAACACAGATACGCAGTATTTT. Protein: CASSFAQTNTDTQYF.

This clonotype was detected many times. V gene TRBV29-1 combines with J gene TRBJ2-3, with 9 bases that match TRBD2. The CDR3 contains 13 residues. Germline V gene data show CDR1 as SQVTM and CDR2 as ANQGSEA. The V gene end was trimmed by 7 bases and the J gene end by 4 bases; junction bases not matched to a gene: 6. The CDR3 DNA reads as TGCAGCGATATAGCGGGAGTTGCAGATACGCAGTATTTT. It translates to CSDIAGVADTQYF.

With regard to this clonotype: The conserved phenylalanine or tryptophan normally closing the CDR3 is absent here, so this likely arose from a read error. The chain is built from TRBV19 and TRBJ2-5; possibly TRBD2 for D (5 bases). The CDR3 consists of 13 residues. Germline CDR1 is LNHDA and CDR2 is SQIVND (reference sequence). V was shortened by 6 bases and J by 4 bases, with 12 bases between the two germline ends. As DNA, the CDR3 is TGTGCCAGTAGCCCGAGGGCCGGAGAGACCCAGTACTAC. Translated: CASSPRAGETQYY.

V and J are TRBV12-3 or TRBV12-4 and TRBJ2-3, with D possibly being TRBD1 (6 bases). V lost 2 bases and J 6 bases, leaving 15 bases between the germline ends. This CDR3 is 15 amino acids long. The CDR3 DNA reads TGTGCCAGCAGTTTATATGCAGGGGCGGAGGATACGCAGTATTTT. The encoded protein is CASSLYAGAEDTQYF.

This clonotype was observed many times. The chain joins TRBV6-1 to TRBJ2-6; maybe TRBD1 (6 bases). V was cut by 1 base and J by 3 bases, with 10 bases left in between. The CDR3 has 16 amino acids. Germline V CDR1 and CDR2: MNHNS, SASEGT. The CDR3 sequence is CASSEVQGRGANVLTF. CDR3 coding DNA: TGTGCCAGCAGTGAAGTACAGGGACGTGGGGCCAACGTCCTGACTTTC.

This clonotype came up many times. CDR3 coding DNA: TGTGCCAGCAACCCTGACAGTACGTACACTGAAGCTTTCTTT. As protein: CASNPDSTYTEAFF. This chain uses TRBV2 with TRBJ1-1; TRBD1 might be the D (5 bases). The V and J ends lost 7 bases and 3 bases respectively, with 15 bases between them. In germline, CDR1 is SNHLY, CDR2 FYNNEI. The CDR3 covers 14 residues.

This clonotype showed up just a few times. The rearrangement links TRBV20-1 to TRBJ2-7; 9 bases map to TRBD1. Looked up from germline, CDR1 is DFQATT and CDR2 is SNEGSKA (reference sequence). Trimming removed 5 bases from V and 5 bases from J; junction bases left unmatched: 22. The CDR3 is 18 residues long. For the CDR3, the DNA is TGCAGTGCTGAGGTCGCCGCCGGGACAGGGAAATTTGAGAACGAGCAGTACTTC. Its protein is CSAEVAAGTGKFENEQYF.

This clonotype was detected ten times or more. The chain has TRBV7-9 and TRBJ2-3; D may correspond to TRBD1 or TRBD2 (5 bases each). Trimming removed 11 bases from V and 2 bases from J, with 14 bases in between. Germline CDR1 is SEHNR and CDR2 is FQNEAQ (reference sequence). The CDR3 totals 13 residues. The DNA for the CDR3 is TGTGCCGGGACCCGGCAAAACACAGATACGCAGTATTTT. Translation gives CAGTRQNTDTQYF.

The J gene is TRBJ2-3, the V gene TRBV27; TRBD1 agrees at 8 bases. The CDR3 runs 15 residues. V trimming: 1 base; J trimming: 5 bases; junction bases outside the gene matches: 5. Germline lookup yields CDR1 MNHEY and CDR2 SMNVEV (reference sequence). The CDR3 DNA reads as TGTGCCAGCAGTTTATTCGGGACAGGTGAAGATACGCAGTATTTT. Translated, it gives CASSLFGTGEDTQYF.

This clonotype came up a few times. The chain recombines TRBV4-1 with TRBJ2-3; the D is unclear. V lost 0 bases, J lost 0 bases, and 13 bases lay in between. Germline values: CDR1 MGHRA, CDR2 YSYEKL. The CDR3 is 17 amino acids. CDR3: CASSQDGYPTSTDTQYF. The CDR3 DNA reads as TGCGCCAGCAGCCAAGATGGCTATCCAACTAGCACAGATACGCAGTATTTT.

As to this clonotype: An end of the junction does not agree with germline; a read error may underlie this. The chain couples TRBV27 to TRBJ2-2, with 7 bases fitting TRBD2. The CDR3 length is 12 residues. Germline-derived CDR1 and CDR2 are MNHEY and SMNVEV (reference sequence). This CDR3 reads CASSWVSGELSF. Written as DNA, the CDR3 is TGTGCCAGCAGTTGGGTCAGCGGGGAGCTGTCTTTT.

This clonotype appeared many times. The chain is built from TRBV29-1 and TRBJ2-3, with D possibly TRBD2 on 5 matching bases. CDR1 and CDR2 (germline): SQVTM, ANQGSEA. V lost 7 bases, J lost 0 bases, and 17 bases lay in between. CDR3 length: 15 amino acids. Written as DNA, the CDR3 is TGCAGCGCTTTAAACAGAGGGAGAAGCACAGATACGCAGTATTTT. It is translated as CSALNRGRSTDTQYF.

The chain is built from TRBV28 and TRBJ2-3, with TRBD2 identical over 7 bases. The CDR3 covers 15 residues. Germline values: CDR1 MDHEN, CDR2 SYDVKM. V dropped 5 bases and J dropped 2; count of bases not matched to a gene: 7. The CDR3 coding sequence is TGTGCCAGCAGTGCGCGGGAGATTGTCACAGATACGCAGTATTTT. Its protein product is CASSAREIVTDTQYF. Variable domain in full (rest from reference TRBV28 and TRBJ2-3): DVKVTQSSRYLVKRTGEKVFLECVQDMDHENMFWYRQDPGLGLRLIYFSYDVKMKEKGDIPEGYSVSREKKERFSLILESASTNQTSMYLCASSAREIVTDTQYFGPGTRLTVL.

This rearrangement joins TRBV4-3 to TRBJ2-3; the match to TRBD2 covers 10 bases. J gave up 2 bases and V 0 bases, and 5 bases lay outside the gene matches. This CDR3 contains 17 residues. CDR1 is LGHNA, CDR2 YSLEER, per germline. The CDR3 nucleotides read TGCGCCAGCAGCCAAGAGACCACTAGCGGGATCACAGATACGCAGTATTTT. Translating gives CASSQETTSGITDTQYF.

This clonotype was recorded a few times. J is TRBJ1-1 and V is TRBV5-5; 8 nucleotides agree with TRBD1. Looked up from germline, CDR1 is SGHKS and CDR2 is YYEKEE (reference sequence). The CDR3 is 17 residues long. The ends lost 1 base at V and 0 bases at J; junction bases unmatched: 8. Written as DNA, the CDR3 is TGTGCCAGCAGCTTGTATTTGGGGACAGGATTGAACACTGAAGCTTTCTTT. This encodes CASSLYLGTGLNTEAFF.

The chain carries TRBV20-1 and TRBJ2-3; 15 bases agree with TRBD2. V dropped 6 bases and J dropped 2; count of bases not matched to a gene: 6. The V gene's germline CDR1 is DFQATT and CDR2 SNEGSKA (reference sequence). CDR3 size: 16 residues. The CDR3, as DNA: TGCAGTGCCCCGGGACTAGCGGGAGGATACACAGATACGCAGTATTTT. Residues: CSAPGLAGGYTDTQYF.

This clonotype was observed once. This may be a read error, as it is one base from a much larger clone. The rearrangement links TRBV20-1 to TRBJ2-7; 7 bases align to TRBD2. This CDR3 contains 14 residues. CDR1 and CDR2 from the germline V gene are DFQATT and SNEGSKA (reference sequence). This CDR3 is CCARFLAESYEQYF. The CDR3 nucleotides are TGCTGTGCTAGGTTTCTAGCGGAATCCTACGAGCAGTACTTC.

The V call is TRBV19, the J call TRBJ2-3; D may correspond to TRBD1 or TRBD2 (5 bases each). Germline V gives CDR1 LNHDA, CDR2 SQIVND (reference sequence). The CDR3 consists of 15 residues. Trimming took 1 base from V and 2 from J, leaving 10 bases between them. This chain's CDR3 is CASSIAGHNTDTQYF. CDR3 DNA sequence: TGTGCCAGTAGTATAGCGGGGCACAACACAGATACGCAGTATTTT.

CDR3 protein: CASSQVASGSYEQYF. In DNA form, the CDR3 reads TGCGCCAGCAGCCAAGTCGCTAGCGGGTCATACGAGCAGTACTTC. The chain joins TRBV4-3 to TRBJ2-7; 8 bases line up with TRBD2. Germline V CDR1 and CDR2: LGHNA, YSLEER. V shed 1 base, J shed 4 bases, and the junction held 6 bases outside the gene matches. This CDR3 has 15 residues.

This chain connects TRBV30 to TRBJ2-1; D not resolved. V was pared by 0 bases and J by 4 bases, with 7 bases between. Germline CDR1 reads GTSNPN; CDR2 reads SVGIG (reference sequence). This CDR3 contains 13 residues. The CDR3, as DNA: TGTGCCTGGAGTGTAGCTAGTTACAATGAGCAGTTCTTC. Translated: CAWSVASYNEQFF.

This chain joins TRBV7-6 and TRBJ1-1; no clear D. CDR1 and CDR2 from the germline V gene are SGHVS and FNYEAQ. V lost 5 bases and J 1 base, leaving 11 bases between the germline ends. The CDR3 has 14 amino acids. CDR3 DNA sequence: TGTGCCAGCAGCAGACACCTGGGGAACACTGAAGCTTTCTTT. Translated: CASSRHLGNTEAFF.

This clonotype was counted between two and nine times. The rearrangement joins TRBV5-1 to TRBJ2-1; D is unresolved. CDR3 length equals 13 residues. Trimming removed 1 base from V and 5 bases from J, with 7 bases in between. Germline values: CDR1 SGHRS, CDR2 YFSETQ. The CDR3 is CASSLSRNNEQFF. Written as DNA, the CDR3 is TGCGCCAGCAGCTTGTCTAGGAACAATGAGCAGTTCTTC.

As regards this clonotype: An end of the junction does not agree with germline; a read error may underlie this. The gene calls are TRBV7-7 and TRBJ2-2, with TRBD2 matching 8 bases. The CDR3 runs 17 residues. Germline V lookup: CDR1 SSHAT, CDR2 FNYEAQ (reference sequence). The CDR3 loop is CASRRTLGREDTGELFF. The CDR3 bases are TGTGCTAGCAGACGCACCCTGGGGCGGGAGGACACCGGGGAGCTGTTTTTT.

This clonotype appeared many times. The rearrangement joins TRBV12-3 or TRBV12-4 to TRBJ1-2; the D is unclear. CDR3 length: 13 residues. V lost 2 bases and J lost 5, with 9 bases in between. CDR3 bases: TGTGCCAGCAGTTTATATGCAGTATATGGCTACACCTTC. This codes for CASSLYAVYGYTF.

This sequence joins TRBV20-1 and TRBJ2-3; 8 bases fit TRBD2. V lost 3 bases to trimming and J lost 4 bases; unmatched junction nucleotides: 15. The CDR3 has 17 amino acids. CDR1 and CDR2 from the germline V gene are DFQATT and SNEGSKA (reference sequence). The CDR3 nucleotides read TGCAGTGCTAGGGCCCTCCTCGGGGGGGGGCCGGCAGATACGCAGTATTTT. Translated, it gives CSARALLGGGPADTQYF.

Comment on this clonotype: Germline and junction disagree at one end, which may indicate a read error. Here the CDR3 DNA reads TGTGCCACCCTGGGGGACAGGGCGCACACAGATGCGCAGTATTTT. It yields the protein CATLGDRAHTDAQYF. This sequence joins TRBV6-2 or TRBV6-3 and TRBJ2-3; 9 positions match TRBD1. The CDR3 is 15 amino acids. Germline lookup yields CDR1 MNHEY and CDR2 SVGEGT.

This clonotype was counted between two and nine times. This sequence joins TRBV27 and TRBJ2-7, with D perhaps TRBD2 (5 bases). Trimming left V 1 base short and J 4 bases short, with 11 bases between. The CDR3 consists of 14 residues. Per the germline V gene, CDR1 is MNHEY and CDR2 is SMNVEV (reference sequence). DNA of the CDR3: TGTGCCAGCAGTTTATTAGCGTCGCAGTACGAGCAGTACTTC. Translating it yields CASSLLASQYEQYF.

Remarks on this clonotype: The germline gene is not matched at one end of the junction; a read error may be the cause. J is TRBJ1-1 and V is TRBV5-1; possible D gene TRBD1, 5 bases. CDR1 and CDR2 from the germline V gene are SGHRS and YFSETQ. The CDR3 runs 15 residues. CDR3 sequence (DNA): TGCGCCAGCAGCTTGGGTGTGAGGGGAGGCACTGAAGCTCTCTTT. This encodes CASSLGVRGGTEALF.

The rearrangement joins TRBV27 to TRBJ2-5; TRBD1 might be the D (6 bases). V was trimmed by 5 bases and J by 4 bases, leaving 14 bases between them. The V gene's germline CDR1 is MNHEY and CDR2 SMNVEV (reference sequence). The CDR3 is 14 residues long. The CDR3 spells CASSPRQARETQYF. The DNA of the CDR3 is TGTGCCAGCAGTCCAAGACAGGCTCGAGAGACCCAGTACTTC.